The 28 T cell receptor beta chains listed next were all sequenced from one sample in a study of shared clonotypes between healthy human individuals. TCRdb's copy holds only in-frame clones and misses some; the assay was immunoSEQ multiplex PCR. The table lists about 2 million clones, approximately 94% of them singletons. Naive CD8 cells were CD45RO-negative, positively selected for CCR7, excluding terminally differentiated effector memory CD45RA+ cells. What was sequenced was naive CD8+ T cells sorted from blood. The receptor source for this set is a man between 18 and 35 years old in good health.

The V gene is TRBV4-3, the J gene TRBJ2-3; D ambiguous. The CDR3 runs 15 residues. CDR1 is LGHNA and CDR2 is YSLEER in the germline V gene. Trimming pared 0 bases from V and 4 bases from J, leaving 11 bases between. CDR3 nucleotide sequence: TGCGCCAGCAGCCAAGATGGGGTGCGGTCAGATACGCAGTATTTT. Amino acids: CASSQDGVRSDTQYF.

CDR3 sequence: CAWSVTGQGDTEAFF. The CDR3 nucleotides are TGTGCCTGGAGTGTAACGGGACAGGGGGACACTGAAGCTTTCTTT. The rearrangement uses TRBV30 and TRBJ1-1, with 11 bases aligning to TRBD1. Trimming cost V 0 bases and J 3 bases; bases outside gene matches: 3. Germline lookup yields CDR1 GTSNPN and CDR2 SVGIG (reference sequence). The CDR3 is 15 residues long.

V is TRBV13 and J is TRBJ2-3; D might be TRBD2 (6 bases). Per the germline V gene, CDR1 is PRHDT and CDR2 is FYEKMQ (reference sequence). V dropped 5 bases and J dropped 6 bases, with 15 bases sitting between them. The CDR3 spans 14 residues. The CDR3 spells CASSLAGPGDTQYF. DNA of the CDR3: TGTGCCAGCAGCCTTGCGGGGCCCGGTGATACGCAGTATTTT.

The CDR3 region is CASSSLQETQYF. DNA of the CDR3: TGTGCCAGTAGCAGTTTACAAGAGACCCAGTACTTC. The chain combines TRBV19 with TRBJ2-5, with unresolved D. Germline CDR1 and CDR2: LNHDA and SQIVND (reference sequence). This CDR3 contains 12 residues. V was clipped by 6 bases and J by 2 bases, with 7 bases between them.

CDR3 loop: CASTGLLSETQYF. CDR3 nucleotide sequence: TGTGCCAGCACCGGCCTGCTTTCGGAGACCCAGTACTTC. This chain connects TRBV11-2 to TRBJ2-5; D remains unclear. Trimming removed 7 bases from V and 5 bases from J, with 14 bases in between. This CDR3 has 13 amino acids. Germline V CDR1 and CDR2: SGHAT, FQNNGV.

This clone was seen a single time. At the DNA level, this CDR3 is encoded by other sequences in the same sample as well. The chain joins TRBV27 to TRBJ2-1; 7 bases map to TRBD1. Per germline, CDR1 MNHEY and CDR2 SMNVEV (reference sequence). The CDR3 spans 12 residues. V lost 6 bases and J lost 9; bases outside the gene matches: 5. The CDR3 sequence: CASSRQGGEQFF. The CDR3 region has the DNA TGTGCCAGCAGCCGACAGGGCGGTGAGCAGTTCTTC.

The chain links TRBV30 to TRBJ1-1, with D possibly matching TRBD1 (6 bases). The CDR3 covers 14 residues. Germline lookup yields CDR1 GTSNPN and CDR2 SVGIG (reference sequence). Trimming removed 0 bases at V and 5 bases at J, with 13 bases between. The CDR3 sequence is CAWSVQGGVTEAFF. The DNA for the CDR3 is TGTGCCTGGAGTGTACAGGGCGGTGTGACTGAAGCTTTCTTT.

The gene calls are TRBV19 and TRBJ2-2; 7 positions agree with TRBD2. The CDR3 is 17 amino acids. The V segment lost 3 bases and the J segment 3 bases; nucleotides outside the gene matches: 10. The V gene's germline CDR1 is LNHDA and CDR2 SQIVND (reference sequence). The CDR3 bases are TGTGCCAGTAGTATGAGCGGGGAACATAAACACACCGGGGAGCTGTTTTTT. This sequence encodes CASSMSGEHKHTGELFF. The whole variable domain, remainder taken from reference TRBV19 and TRBJ2-2, is DGGITQSPKYLFRKEGQNVTLSCEQNLNHDAMYWYRQDPGQGLRLIYYSQIVNDFQKGDIAEGYSVSREKKESFPLTVTSAQKNPTAFYLCASSMSGEHKHTGELFFGEGSRLTVL.

This rearrangement joins TRBV11-2 to TRBJ2-5; 7 bases map to TRBD1. CDR1 and CDR2 from the germline V gene are SGHAT and FQNNGV. The CDR3 covers 15 residues. J gave up 3 bases and V 5 bases, and 9 bases lay outside the gene matches. The CDR3: CASSTGTVNKETQYF. In DNA, the CDR3 is TGTGCCAGCAGCACAGGGACAGTGAATAAAGAGACCCAGTACTTC.

The chain uses TRBV6-1 and TRBJ2-7; 7 bases are a match to TRBD2. V was clipped by 8 bases and J by 4 bases; unmatched bases: 11. Germline lookup yields CDR1 MNHNS and CDR2 SASEGT. The CDR3 runs 14 residues. In nucleotides, the CDR3 is TGTGCCAGCTCCGGGGGGACCGGGCGGTACGAGCAGTACTTC. Its translation is CASSGGTGRYEQYF.

With respect to this clone: Other DNA sequences in this specimen translate into the identical CDR3. The chain combines TRBV7-9 with TRBJ1-2; maybe TRBD1 (5 bases). The CDR3 extends over 12 amino acids. The V and J ends lost 5 bases and 5 bases respectively, with 9 bases between them. CDR1 and CDR2 (germline): SEHNR, FQNEAQ (reference sequence). CDR3 nucleotides: TGTGCCAGCAGCCCGGGGACGTATGGCTACACCTTC. This codes for CASSPGTYGYTF.

The genes are TRBV6-1 and TRBJ1-6; D is unresolved. The ends were cut back, 0 bases at V and 0 bases at J, with 12 bases in the middle. The V gene's germline CDR1 is MNHNS and CDR2 SASEGT. The CDR3 covers 18 residues. The CDR3 DNA sequence: TGTGCCAGCAGTGAAGCCGAGGGCTGGAGCTCCTATAATTCACCCCTCCACTTT. It codes for CASSEAEGWSSYNSPLHF.

The chain joins TRBV7-6 to TRBJ2-1; TRBD2 might be the D (5 bases). The germline gives CDR1 SGHVS, CDR2 FNYEAQ. Deletions cut 6 bases from V and 2 bases from J, with 20 bases between. The CDR3 contains 17 residues. CDR3 sequence (DNA): TGTGCCAGCAGTCAAGACGCCCCAAGCGGTACCTACAATGAGCAGTTCTTC. Translation: CASSQDAPSGTYNEQFF.

The chain is built from TRBV6-6 and TRBJ2-5; the D call may be TRBD1 or TRBD2 (5 bases each). This CDR3 spans 16 amino acids. Trimming removed 0 bases from V and 3 bases from J, with 14 bases in between. The germline CDR1 and CDR2 sequences are MNHNY and SVGAGI (reference sequence). CDR3 in DNA: TGTGCCAGCAGTTACTCTGTTTCCGGGACGAAAGAGACCCAGTACTTC. It specifies CASSYSVSGTKETQYF.

This clone was recorded only once. This sequence joins TRBV5-4 and TRBJ2-1; 9 nucleotides agree with TRBD1. Germline V lookup: CDR1 SGHNT, CDR2 YYREEE (reference sequence). Germline trimming cut 5 bases from V and 8 bases from J; bases unmatched to any gene: 8. The CDR3 extends over 14 amino acids. In nucleotides, the CDR3 is TGTGCCAGCAGGACCGGGGACAGGGTCGATGAGCAGTTCTTC. Translating gives CASRTGDRVDEQFF. The full variable domain, completed using reference TRBV5-4 and TRBJ2-1, is ETGVTQSPTHLIKTRGQQVTLRCSSQSGHNTVSWYQQALGQGPQFIFQYYREEENGRGNFPPRFSGLQFPNYSSELNVNALELDDSALYLCASRTGDRVDEQFFGPGTRLTVL.

The V call is TRBV9, the J call TRBJ2-7, with D possibly being TRBD1 (5 bases). Trimming took off 4 bases at V and 0 bases at J, with 11 bases between the two ends. CDR1 and CDR2 (germline): SGDLS, YYNGEE. The CDR3 has 14 amino acids. CDR3 amino acids: CASSPGRVSYEQYF. For the CDR3, the DNA is TGTGCCAGCAGCCCGGGCAGGGTCTCCTACGAGCAGTACTTC.

J is TRBJ1-2 and V is TRBV30; the D is unclear. Looked up from germline, CDR1 is GTSNPN and CDR2 is SVGIG (reference sequence). This CDR3 spans 12 amino acids. V was pared by 3 bases and J by 8 bases, with 13 bases between. The CDR3 nucleotides are TGTGCCTGGAGGCAGGAGAATGGGGGCTACACCTTC. It encodes CAWRQENGGYTF.

The chain links TRBV5-4 to TRBJ1-1; no clear D. Trimming removed 3 bases from V and 2 bases from J, with 14 bases in between. Germline V gene lookup returns CDR1 SGHNT and CDR2 YYREEE (reference sequence). The CDR3 length is 15 residues. CDR3 coding DNA: TGTGCCAGCAGCTCACCGGCCCGCCTTAACACTGAAGCTTTCTTT. It is translated as CASSSPARLNTEAFF.

The chain couples TRBV23-1 to TRBJ1-3; D call uncertain. TRBV23-1 is an ORF for which the function is uncertain. V was shortened by 11 bases and J by 1 base, with 15 bases between the two germline ends. The CDR3 has 14 amino acids. The CDR3 region has the DNA TGCGCCGGAAACCGAGATTCTTCTGGAAACACCATATATTTT. Residues: CAGNRDSSGNTIYF.

The V and J genes are TRBV19 and TRBJ2-4; 12 nucleotides agree with TRBD2. Trimming took 0 bases from V and 3 from J; bases not matched to a gene: 6. The CDR3 is 18 residues long. Germline lookup yields CDR1 LNHDA and CDR2 SQIVND (reference sequence). The CDR3 loop is CASSIDVGLAGYKNIQYF. Written as DNA, the CDR3 is TGTGCCAGTAGTATAGATGTCGGACTAGCGGGGTACAAAAACATTCAGTACTTC.

As concerns this clone: Other DNA sequences in this sample translate to the same CDR3. The chain has TRBV6-5 and TRBJ1-4, with D possibly TRBD1 on 6 matching bases. Germline values: CDR1 MNHEY, CDR2 SVGAGI. CDR3 length: 14 amino acids. Between the trimmed V and J ends, which lost 2 bases and 6 bases, there was a span of 10 bases. The CDR3 DNA follows: TGTGCCAGCAGTTACGGGGGGGCGGATGAAAAACTGTTTTTT. Amino acid sequence: CASSYGGADEKLFF.

The chain employs TRBV27 and TRBJ2-2, with D unresolved. This CDR3 spans 14 amino acids. Germline V gives CDR1 MNHEY, CDR2 SMNVEV (reference sequence). Trimming cost V 2 bases and J 6 bases, with 10 bases left between them. This CDR3 reads CASSLIDPAGELFF. CDR3 nucleotide sequence: TGTGCCAGCAGTTTAATAGACCCCGCCGGGGAGCTGTTTTTT.

V gene TRBV5-1 combines with J gene TRBJ2-7, with 8 nucleotides matching TRBD2. V gave up 7 bases and J gave up 3 bases; unmatched junction bases: 15. This CDR3 has 16 amino acids. CDR1 is SGHRS and CDR2 is YFSETQ in the germline V gene. The DNA for the CDR3 is TGCGCCAGCGCCCAATACCCGGGAGGGCAGCTCTACGAGCAGTACTTC. It translates to CASAQYPGGQLYEQYF.

The rearrangement links TRBV7-9 to TRBJ2-2; D possibly corresponds to TRBD1 (5 bases). Germline CDR1 and CDR2: SEHNR and FQNEAQ (reference sequence). This CDR3 comprises 14 residues. Trimming took 5 bases from V and 6 from J, leaving 13 bases between them. The CDR3 protein is CASSVQVFAGELFF. The CDR3 bases are TGTGCCAGCAGCGTACAGGTTTTTGCCGGGGAGCTGTTTTTT.

The chain has TRBV11-2 and TRBJ2-3, with 11 bases fitting TRBD2. CDR3 length equals 15 residues. J lost 6 bases, V lost 4 bases, and 6 bases had no gene match. CDR1 and CDR2 (germline): SGHAT, FQNNGV. The CDR3 here is CASSSTSGRMDTQYF. The DNA of the CDR3 is TGTGCCAGCAGCTCCACTAGCGGGAGAATGGATACGCAGTATTTT.

This clone was observed once. The J gene is TRBJ2-7, the V gene TRBV6-6; D not certain. The CDR3 is 12 residues long. CDR1 MNHNY and CDR2 SVGAGI come from the germline V gene (reference sequence). V was shortened by 2 bases and J by 7 bases, with 9 bases between the two germline ends. The CDR3 region is CASSYVSWEQYF. DNA of the CDR3: TGTGCCAGCAGTTACGTAAGTTGGGAGCAGTACTTC.

The gene calls are TRBV18 and TRBJ2-7; D is uncertain. The CDR3 is made up of 15 amino acids. V was pared by 0 bases and J by 0 bases, with 9 bases between. CDR1 is KGHSH, CDR2 LQKENI, per germline. Here the CDR3 DNA reads TGTGCCAGCTCACCACCTGGAGTACCCTCCTACGAGCAGTACTTC. Translating gives CASSPPGVPSYEQYF.

The V gene is TRBV10-3, the J gene TRBJ2-7; D is possibly TRBD1 (5 bases). This CDR3 comprises 14 residues. Germline V CDR1 and CDR2: ENHRY, SYGVKD. The germline V and J ends were trimmed by 4 bases and 2 bases, with 12 bases remaining between them. CDR3 loop: CAISGDETAYEQYF. The DNA of the CDR3 is TGTGCCATCAGTGGAGATGAGACAGCCTACGAGCAGTACTTC.